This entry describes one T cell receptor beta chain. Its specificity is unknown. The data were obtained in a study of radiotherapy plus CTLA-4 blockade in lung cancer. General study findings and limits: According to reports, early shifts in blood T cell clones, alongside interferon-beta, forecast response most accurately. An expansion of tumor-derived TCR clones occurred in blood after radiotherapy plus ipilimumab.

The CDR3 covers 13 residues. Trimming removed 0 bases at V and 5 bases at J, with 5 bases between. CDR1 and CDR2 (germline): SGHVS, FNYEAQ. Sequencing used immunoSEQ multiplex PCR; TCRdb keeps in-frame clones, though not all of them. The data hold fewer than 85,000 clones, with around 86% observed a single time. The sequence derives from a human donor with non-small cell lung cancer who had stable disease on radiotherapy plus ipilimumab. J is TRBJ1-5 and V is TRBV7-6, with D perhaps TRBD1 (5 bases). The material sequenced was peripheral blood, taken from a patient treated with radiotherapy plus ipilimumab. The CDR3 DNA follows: TGTGCCAGCAGCTTAGCGGGGGATCAGCCCCAGCATTTT. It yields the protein CASSLAGDQPQHF.